This entry is about one T cell receptor (beta chain). Its target is not known. Trimming shortened V by 8 bases and J by 2 bases, and 17 bases separated the two germline ends. This CDR3 spans 15 amino acids. CDR1 is SGHTA, CDR2 FQGNSA, per germline. The sample originates from a study of T cell repertoires in cytomegalovirus infection. Study context: CMV infection plus the matching HLA type was flagged by public TCR beta signatures.

Study conclusions and caveats: Totalled public TCR beta family frequency picked out people who carried CMV plus the relevant HLA. There were HLA-C-restricted CMV-specific TCR beta clonotypes dominating the ex vivo response.

Via MiXCR, TCRdb re-called the reads, giving one row per CDR3 protein. Here the sample spans 250,000 to 400,000 distinct CDR3 sequences, 20% to 30% being singletons. The sample here was cultured PBMCs, taken from culture after CMV antigen stimulation. This rearrangement joins TRBV7-2 to TRBJ2-3, with D perhaps matching TRBD1 or TRBD2 (6 bases each). This receptor was identified in a human donor in good health (CMV status not recorded). Some clones in this sample may be carry-over from other donors' samples. CDR3 DNA: TGTGCCAGCCAGAGGGGGGAGGTACTCACAGATACGCAGTATTTT. Translation: CASQRGEVLTDTQYF.